Each of the 5 T cell receptor beta chains below was sequenced from the same sample in a study of control samples from healthy donors and cancer patients. Assay used: immunoSEQ multiplex PCR; TCRdb lists only in-frame clones, some missing. The table shows about 130,000 clones, with about nine tenths occurring only once. Specimen: blood. These receptors all stem from a man between 18 and 35 years old in good health.

J is TRBJ2-3 and V is TRBV6-6; 8 positions agree with TRBD2. CDR3 length equals 17 residues. V lost 5 bases and J lost 2; bases outside the gene matches: 12. CDR1 is MNHNY and CDR2 is SVGAGI in the germline V gene (reference sequence). This CDR3 reads CASSLPGGAGVTDTQYF. DNA of the CDR3: TGTGCCAGCAGTCTACCCGGGGGAGCGGGGGTCACAGATACGCAGTATTTT.

The rearrangement links TRBV20-1 to TRBJ1-1; D unresolved. The CDR3 loop spans 12 amino acids. Trimming stripped 3 bases from V and 3 bases from J, with 8 bases between. Germline CDR1 is DFQATT and CDR2 is SNEGSKA (reference sequence). The CDR3 coding sequence is TGCAGTGCTAGTGCCGGGTACACTGAAGCTTTCTTT. Its translation: CSASAGYTEAFF.

This clone was seen a single time. V and J are TRBV10-2 and TRBJ1-2; TRBD1 might be the D (5 bases). This CDR3 contains 16 residues. V was clipped by 0 bases and J by 2 bases, with 13 bases between them. Germline loops: CDR1 WSHSY, CDR2 SAAADI. The CDR3 protein is CASSESAGTVNYGYTF. The CDR3 DNA reads as TGCGCCAGCAGTGAGTCGGCGGGGACGGTGAACTATGGCTACACCTTC.

The gene calls are TRBV7-7 and TRBJ2-5, with D possibly being TRBD1 (7 bases). CDR1 and CDR2 from the germline V gene are SSHAT and FNYEAQ (reference sequence). Trimming took 2 bases from V and 1 from J, leaving 11 bases between them. The CDR3 is 15 residues long. The CDR3 bases are TGTGCCAGCAGCTTACGTCAGGGGGGCCAAGAGACCCAGTACTTC. Protein product: CASSLRQGGQETQYF.

The chain employs TRBV18 and TRBJ2-5, with no clear D. From germline, CDR1 is KGHSH and CDR2 LQKENI. There are 13 residues in the CDR3. The germline V and J ends were trimmed by 6 bases and 2 bases, with 10 bases remaining between them. CDR3 bases: TGTGCCAGCTCCCCGGACCAGCAAGAGACCCAGTACTTC. This encodes CASSPDQQETQYF.